The source of this T cell receptor (beta chain) is a study of CXCR3-negative and CXCR3-positive naive CD8 T cells. Study results and caveats: Similar TRBV-TRBJ usage characterized naive CXCR3-negative and CXCR3-positive cells; memory cells differed. Cryopreserved cells partially lost CXCR3 expression, and fresh PBMCs were used in most assays.

About this clonotype: Its target is unknown.

The CDR3 runs to 14 residues. At hundreds of thousands of cells each, triplicate sorts were carried out for each CD8+ T cell subset. Those CD8+ T cells considered naive were CD45RO-CCR7+CD27+CD95-. cDNA libraries for TRB were generated by 5' RACE incorporating UMI labels. TCRdb reprocessed the 5' RACE reads and reports one entry per CDR3 protein, with no DNA. Its clone listing holds roughly 90,000 distinct CDR3 sequences. The J gene is TRBJ2-7, the V gene TRBV21-1; the D call of TRBD2 rests on TCRdb alone, since no DNA is present to check it. TRBV21-1 is a recognized pseudogene. The sample was naive CXCR3- CD8+ T cells from blood. Subset: CD45RO-CCR7+CD27+CD95- naive CD8+ T cells lacking CXCR3 (TNR3-). This TCR was sampled from a human donor in good health. Some clones in this sample may be carry-over from other donors' samples. The CDR3 region is CASSVGLASYEQYF.